Listed here are 9 T cell receptor beta chains from one sample, sequenced in a study of T-cell reconstitution after alpha-beta-depleted transplantation in children. Researchers prepared the TCRbeta library using unique molecular identifiers, the study reports. From the PCR reads, TCRdb called clonotypes with MiXCR, one entry per CDR3 protein. The table records about 1,000,000 distinct CDR3 sequences, roughly 29% of them present only once. Sequenced material: PBMCs, mostly from graft donor cells, taken 360 days after TCRalphabeta/CD19-depleted stem cell transplant. The receptors originated from a boy younger than two who had a stem cell transplant for SCID, so the T cells may come from the graft donor.

This clonotype was detected only once. The V and J genes are TRBV27 and TRBJ1-2; D remains ambiguous. CDR3 size: 13 residues. Germline loops: CDR1 MNHEY, CDR2 SMNVEV (reference sequence). Trimming cost V 6 bases and J 7 bases, with 15 bases left between them. As DNA, the CDR3 is TGTGCCAGCAGCCCTACTTTTGGAGGTGGCTACACCTTC. It specifies CASSPTFGGGYTF.

The V gene is TRBV12-3 or TRBV12-4, the J gene TRBJ2-1; no definite D call. The length of the CDR3 is 12 residues. V shed 6 bases and J shed 9 bases, with 12 bases lying between them. The CDR3 reads CASSLGWVEQFF. The CDR3 nucleotides read TGTGCCAGCAGCCTTGGGTGGGTTGAGCAGTTCTTC.

This clonotype came up a few times. The J gene is TRBJ2-7, the V gene TRBV20-1; either TRBD1 or TRBD2 may fit D (5 bases each). Trimming shortened V by 6 bases and J by 2 bases, and 35 bases separated the two germline ends. Looked up from germline, CDR1 is DFQATT and CDR2 is SNEGSKA (reference sequence). CDR3 length: 20 amino acids. The CDR3 region has the DNA TGCAGTGCCAAACCAAGTGGACCTCAGACCAGGGCCGGGGCACCCTACGAGCAGTACTTC. Encoded protein: CSAKPSGPQTRAGAPYEQYF.

The sample holds a few counts of this clonotype. This sequence joins TRBV28 and TRBJ1-2; D uncertain. Trimming left V 8 bases short and J 4 bases short, with 8 bases between. The V gene's germline CDR1 is MDHEN and CDR2 SYDVKM. The CDR3 consists of 11 residues. CDR3 in amino acids: CASGSRYGYTF. The CDR3 nucleotides are TGTGCCAGCGGTTCCCGCTATGGCTACACCTTC.

This chain joins TRBV12-3 or TRBV12-4 and TRBJ2-3, with 8 bases identical to TRBD2. The CDR3 spans 15 residues. J gave up 4 bases and V 1 base, and 4 bases lay outside the gene matches. The CDR3 nucleotides are TGTGCCAGCAGTTTAGGGAGAGCGGGGGCAGATACGCAGTATTTT. Encoded protein: CASSLGRAGADTQYF.

This clonotype was detected a few times. The CDR3 sequence is CASSLPPGEHEQYF. For the CDR3, the DNA is TGTGCCAGCAGTTTACCCCCGGGGGAACACGAGCAGTACTTC. The chain recombines TRBV12-3 or TRBV12-4 with TRBJ2-7, with D possibly being TRBD2 (6 bases). CDR3 length: 14 amino acids. Between the trimmed V and J ends, which lost 2 bases and 5 bases, there was a span of 13 bases.

This clonotype was detected only a few times. The chain uses TRBV6-1 and TRBJ1-2, with 7 bases aligning to TRBD1. The CDR3 length is 14 residues. CDR1 is MNHNS and CDR2 is SASEGT in the germline V gene. Germline trimming cut 6 bases from V and 8 bases from J; bases unmatched to any gene: 12. The CDR3 loop reads CASSWDSQNGGYTF. For the CDR3, the DNA is TGTGCCAGCAGCTGGGACAGCCAGAATGGAGGCTACACCTTC.

The J gene is TRBJ2-1, the V gene TRBV3-1, with 10 bases aligning to TRBD2. CDR1 and CDR2 (germline): LGHDT, YNNKEL (reference sequence). The J segment lost 7 bases and the V segment lost 2 bases, leaving 14 bases of the junction unmatched. CDR3 length: 18 amino acids. In nucleotides, the CDR3 is TGTGCCAGCAGCCAACGCTTTCGTAGCGGGGGGAGAGAAAATGAGCAGTTCTTC. Translating gives CASSQRFRSGGRENEQFF.

This chain links TRBV12-3 or TRBV12-4 with TRBJ2-5; perhaps TRBD2 as D (6 bases). Trimming took 7 bases from V and 5 from J, leaving 20 bases between them. CDR3 length equals 15 residues. The CDR3 DNA is TGTGCCAGCAACCTTGGGACTGCACTAAGGGAGACCCAGTACTTC. It encodes CASNLGTALRETQYF.